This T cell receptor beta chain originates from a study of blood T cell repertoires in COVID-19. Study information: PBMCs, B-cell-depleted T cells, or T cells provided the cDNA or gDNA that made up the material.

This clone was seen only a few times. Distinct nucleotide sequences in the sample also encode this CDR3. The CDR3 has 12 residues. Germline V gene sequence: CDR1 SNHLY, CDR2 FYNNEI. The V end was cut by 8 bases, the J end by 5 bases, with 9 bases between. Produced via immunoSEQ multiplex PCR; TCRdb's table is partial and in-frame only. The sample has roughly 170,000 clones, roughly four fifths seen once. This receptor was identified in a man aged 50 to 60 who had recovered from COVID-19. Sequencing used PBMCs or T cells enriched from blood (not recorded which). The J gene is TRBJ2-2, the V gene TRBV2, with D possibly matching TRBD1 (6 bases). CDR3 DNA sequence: TGTGCCAGCTCTAGGGGGACCGGGGAGCTGTTTTTT. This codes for CASSRGTGELFF.